The entry below describes one T cell receptor beta chain. Its antigen remains unknown. This entry is derived from a study of T cell responses to AZD1222 COVID-19 vaccine. Findings of the study overall: Mapped onto spike, vaccine-associated CD4 TCRs spanned it and were dominant at 160-218 and 743-854. Two doses of AZD1222 preceded a rise in Spike-specific TCR breadth and depth. Repertoire sampling was restricted to post-peak T cell response timepoints.

Germline V CDR1 and CDR2: SGHRS, YFSETQ. This CDR3 region has 13 residues. Trimming shortened V by 4 bases and J by 3 bases, and 9 bases separated the two germline ends. Using immunoSEQ multiplex PCR, the repertoire was profiled, and TCRdb retains in-frame clones only, with some absent. The table shows about 120,000 clones, with approximately 87% occurring only once. The chain is built from TRBV5-1 and TRBJ2-3; the D gene is possibly TRBD2 (5 bases). This sequence was found in an adult in good health. The sample in question was peripheral blood, obtained on day 0 of AZD1222 vaccination. In DNA form, the CDR3 reads TGCGCCAGCAGCACCGGGGTGACAGATACGCAGTATTTT. Translation gives CASSTGVTDTQYF.